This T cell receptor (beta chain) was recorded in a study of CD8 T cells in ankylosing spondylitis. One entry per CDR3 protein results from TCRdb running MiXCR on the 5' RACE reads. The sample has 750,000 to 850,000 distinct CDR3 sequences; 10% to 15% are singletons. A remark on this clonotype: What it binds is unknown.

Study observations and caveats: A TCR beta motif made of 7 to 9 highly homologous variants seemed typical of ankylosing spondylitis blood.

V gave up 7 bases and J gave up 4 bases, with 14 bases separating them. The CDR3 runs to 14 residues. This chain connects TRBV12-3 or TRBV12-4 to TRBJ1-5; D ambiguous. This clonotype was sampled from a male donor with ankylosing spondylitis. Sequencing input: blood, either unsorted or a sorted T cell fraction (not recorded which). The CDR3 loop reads CASTQSGPNQPQHF. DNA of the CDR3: TGTGCCAGCACCCAATCCGGGCCAAATCAGCCCCAGCATTTT.